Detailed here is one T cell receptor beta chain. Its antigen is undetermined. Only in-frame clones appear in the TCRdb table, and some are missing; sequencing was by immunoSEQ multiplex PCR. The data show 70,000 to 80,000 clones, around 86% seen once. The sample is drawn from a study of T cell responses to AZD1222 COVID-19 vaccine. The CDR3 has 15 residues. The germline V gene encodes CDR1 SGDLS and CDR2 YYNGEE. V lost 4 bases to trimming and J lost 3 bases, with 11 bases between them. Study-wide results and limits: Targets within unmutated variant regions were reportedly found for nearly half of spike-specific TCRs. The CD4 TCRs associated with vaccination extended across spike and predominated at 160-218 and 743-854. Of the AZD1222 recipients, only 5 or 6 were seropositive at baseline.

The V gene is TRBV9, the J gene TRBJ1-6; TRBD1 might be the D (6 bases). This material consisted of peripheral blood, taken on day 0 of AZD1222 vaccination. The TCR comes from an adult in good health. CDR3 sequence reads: CASSLGGVYNSPLHF. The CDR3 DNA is TGTGCCAGCAGCTTAGGGGGGGTCTATAATTCACCCCTCCACTTT.